This T cell receptor (beta chain) was retrieved from a study of shared T cell receptors in the human thymus. The CDR3 length is 15 residues. V was pared by 4 bases and J by 6 bases, with 20 bases between. The germline V gene encodes CDR1 SGHRS and CDR2 YFSETQ. TCRdb's copy holds only in-frame clones and misses some; the assay was immunoSEQ multiplex PCR. Of about 380,000 clones in the sample, over 90% are singletons; the top ten hold roughly 0.02%. V is TRBV5-1 and J is TRBJ2-7; tentatively, D is TRBD2 (6 bases). Material for sequencing was thymocytes. The sequence was obtained from a human donor. The CDR3 nucleotides are TGCGCCAGCAGCCAACCGGGGACGGAGGGCCTCGAGCAGTACTTC. Its protein product is CASSQPGTEGLEQYF.